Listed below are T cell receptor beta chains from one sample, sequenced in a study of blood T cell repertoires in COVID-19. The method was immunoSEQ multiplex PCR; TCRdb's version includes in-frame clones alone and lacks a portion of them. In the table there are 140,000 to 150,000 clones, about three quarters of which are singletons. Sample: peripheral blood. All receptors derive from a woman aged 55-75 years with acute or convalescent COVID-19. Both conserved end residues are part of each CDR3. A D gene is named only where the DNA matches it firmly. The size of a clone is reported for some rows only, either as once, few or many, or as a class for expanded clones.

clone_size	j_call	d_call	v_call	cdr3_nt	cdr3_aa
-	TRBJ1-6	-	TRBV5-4	TGTGCCAGCAGCTTGGCAGGGCCGGAAAATTCACCCCTCCACTTT	CASSLAGPENSPLHF
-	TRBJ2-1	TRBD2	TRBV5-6	TGTGCCAGCAGCTTGCGACGACTAGCGGAAAACAATGAGCAGTTCTTC	CASSLRRLAENNEQFF
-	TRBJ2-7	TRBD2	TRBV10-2	TGCGCCAGCAGTAGAATTCCGGGACTAGGCGTGCCCTACGAGCAGTACTTC	CASSRIPGLGVPYEQYF
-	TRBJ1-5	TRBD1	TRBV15	TGTGCCACCAGCAGAGATCCGACAGGGGTCAATCAGCCCCAGCATTTT	CATSRDPTGVNQPQHF
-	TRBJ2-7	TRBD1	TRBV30	TGTGCCTGGAGGCCCCCCCAGACAGGGTATTACGAGCAGTACTTC	CAWRPPQTGYYEQYF
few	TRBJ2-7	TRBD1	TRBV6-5	TGTGCCAGCAGTTATACAGGGGGTTACTACGAGCAGTACTTC	CASSYTGGYYEQYF
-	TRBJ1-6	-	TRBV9	TGTGCCAGCAGCGCCGGGACTGAAAGTCGACCCCTCCACTTT	CASSAGTESRPLHF
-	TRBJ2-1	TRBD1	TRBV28	TGTGCCATCCAGGACAGGGTCAATGAGCAGTTCTTC	CAIQDRVNEQFF
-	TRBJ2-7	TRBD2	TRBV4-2	TGTGCCAGCAGCACCTTGACTAGCGGGATTTCCAGCTCCTACGAGCAGTACTTC	CASSTLTSGISSSYEQYF
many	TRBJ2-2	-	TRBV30	TGTGCCTGGAGGGAGTTTACCGGGGAGCTGTTTTTT	CAWREFTGELFF
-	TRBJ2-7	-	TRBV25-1	TGTGCCAGCAGTTCGTTATACGAGCAGTACTTC	CASSSLYEQYF
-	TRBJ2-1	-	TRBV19	TGTGCCAGTAGTATAGACGCGGGCGGACGGGGGTACAATGAGCAGTTCTTC	CASSIDAGGRGYNEQFF
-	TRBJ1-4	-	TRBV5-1	TGCGCCAGCAGCTTGGCCCCGAGCCTGGGAGGGGGTGAAAAACTGTTTTTT	CASSLAPSLGGGEKLFF
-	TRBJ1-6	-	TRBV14	TGTGCCAGCAGCCAAGATACGGGCTATAATTCACCCCTCCACTTT	CASSQDTGYNSPLHF
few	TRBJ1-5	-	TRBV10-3	TGTGCCATCAGTGAGTCCCTAACAGGCGGCAATCAGCCCCAGCATTTT	CAISESLTGGNQPQHF
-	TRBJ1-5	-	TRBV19	TGTGCCAGCCAAAAACAGGGCCCGATCAATCAGCCCCAGCATTTT	CASQKQGPINQPQHF
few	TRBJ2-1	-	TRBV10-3	TGTGCCATCAGTGAGGGGGGAGCGGGCAGTTACAATGAGCAGTTCTTC	CAISEGGAGSYNEQFF
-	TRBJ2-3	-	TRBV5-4	TGTGCCAGCAGCCGCGCCCGTGCGCAGTATTTT	CASSRARAQYF
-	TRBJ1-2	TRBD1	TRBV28	TGTGCCAGCGGGGGACAGAACTATGGCTACACCTTC	CASGGQNYGYTF
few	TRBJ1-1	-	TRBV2	TGTGCCAGCTCGGGTAGCACTGAAGCTTTCTTT	CASSGSTEAFF
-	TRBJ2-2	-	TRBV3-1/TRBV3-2	TGTGCCAGCAGCCAAAGGGGGCCAGCGGGAGTTACCGGGGAGCTGTTTTTT	CASSQRGPAGVTGELFF
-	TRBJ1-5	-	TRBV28	TGTGCCAGCAGATTCGGGTTCGGACTTGGGTTGGGCAATCAGCCCCAGCATTTT	CASRFGFGLGLGNQPQHF
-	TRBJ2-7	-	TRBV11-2	TGTGCCAGCAGCTTACAGTACGAGCAGTACTTC	CASSLQYEQYF
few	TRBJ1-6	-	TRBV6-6	TGTGCCAGCACCCCGCGGCCCCCAGGGAATAATTCACCCCTCCACTTT	CASTPRPPGNNSPLHF
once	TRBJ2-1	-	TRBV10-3	TGTGCCATCAGTGTGGGCAGGGGTTCGTATGAGCAGTTCTTC	CAISVGRGSYEQFF
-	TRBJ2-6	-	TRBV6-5	TGTGCCAGCAAGGAAGACTTTGGCTGGGCCAACGTCCTGACTTTC	CASKEDFGWANVLTF
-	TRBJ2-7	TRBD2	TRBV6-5	TGTGCCAGCAGGTCATTAGCGGGCCGAACCTACGAGCAGTACTTC	CASRSLAGRTYEQYF
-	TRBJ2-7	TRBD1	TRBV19	TGTGCCAGTAGTATAGATGCGGGACAGGGGTCCTACGAGCAGTACTTC	CASSIDAGQGSYEQYF
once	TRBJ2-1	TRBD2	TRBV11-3	TGTGCCAGCAGCCCCTCAGAAGCGGGAGGGACTGAGCAGTTCTTC	CASSPSEAGGTEQFF